The present T cell receptor beta chain was sequenced within a study of beta chain features in type 1 diabetes. Turning to the study itself: Investigators examined around 98 million sorted cells across all samples.

The CDR3 is 16 amino acids. V dropped 4 bases and J dropped 0 bases, with 12 bases sitting between them. Germline V gene sequence: CDR1 MGHDK, CDR2 SYGVNS. cDNA synthesis used the whole RNA isolate, giving expressed TCRB sequences. Method: immunoSEQ multiplex PCR; TCRdb's copy keeps in-frame clones and lacks some. The data contain 600,000 to 650,000 clones, roughly 16% of them singletons. A single heparinised blood sample, averaging about 100 mL, was obtained per donor. Purity of each sorted population was above 95%. This receptor was identified in a man between 18 and 29 years old in good health. What was sequenced was naive CD4+ T cells from blood. The gene calls are TRBV25-1 and TRBJ1-4; no definite D call. As DNA, the CDR3 is TGTGCCAGCAGTGGAAGAGGGCAGGCAACTAATGAAAAACTGTTTTTT. This encodes CASSGRGQATNEKLFF.